This T cell receptor (beta chain) was documented in a study of response to subunit inactivated influenza vaccine (dated by TCRdb to 2017 to 2018). At the level of the whole study: The study used deep quantitative T cell receptor repertoire profiling to track responses to a trivalent subunit inactivated influenza vaccine.

CDR1 and CDR2 were assigned from the germline V gene as SGHRS and YFSETQ. The CDR3 spans 13 residues, from the cysteine through the phenylalanine. This entry keeps only the CDR3 DNA: 39 bases, framed from base 1. Between the V and J ends, shortened by 8 bases and 2 bases respectively, the junction contains 13 bases. Receptor libraries were prepared by RT-PCR. Sequenced on an Illumina HiSeq 2500. The raw public data were reprocessed by TCRdb itself: fastp quality trimming at Q25, MiXCR clonotype calling, in-frame beta chains only. CDR3 protein sequences are deduplicated, and each keeps its most common genes and DNA. This sample is represented by almost 250,000 distinct CDR3 sequences; 12% of them were singletons. The ten largest clones represent about 7.8% of the sample. A note on this clonotype: Its antigen has not been determined. It has no much larger one-base neighbor in the sample; base qualities were not kept.

The paper's findings and limits, for the study overall: According to the authors, only a limited number of new T cells may be recruited by each seasonal influenza vaccination.

The starting material was non-naive T cells sorted from PBMCs, obtained 14 to 15 days before vaccination. The cell subset or site tag for this specimen amounts to: memory T cell fraction. The receptor chain draws on TRBV5-1 and TRBJ2-5; perhaps TRBD2 is the D gene, with 5 bases matching. This receptor was taken from a middle-aged man who received an inactivated influenza vaccine. Donor details come from another sample of the same person, matched by shared clones. CDR3 sequence: CASKLGGQETQYF. The base sequence is TGCGCCAGTAAGCTGGGCGGGCAAGAGACCCAGTACTTC.